Following are 4 T cell receptor beta chains from one sample sequenced in a study of blood T cells in healthy people across ages. A second PCR, run for about 7 to 11 cycles, used a sample-barcoded 5' primer plus a J-beta primer mix. Via MiXCR, TCRdb re-called the 5' RACE reads, giving one row per CDR3 protein. The sample includes under 800,000 distinct CDR3 sequences, more than 20% of them seen just once. Sequenced material: blood. The receptors were gathered from a man between 65 and 85 years old in good health.

The chain joins TRBV5-6 to TRBJ2-4, with TRBD1 as a possible D gene (5 bases). CDR1 and CDR2 (germline): SGHDT, YYEEEE. This CDR3 region has 16 residues. The V end was cut by 4 bases, the J end by 0 bases, with 14 bases between. This CDR3 reads CASSVTGYQAKNIQYF. CDR3 sequence (DNA): TGTGCCAGCAGCGTTACAGGTTATCAAGCCAAAAACATTCAGTACTTC.

The gene calls are TRBV6-6 and TRBJ1-2; 7 bases match TRBD1. The CDR3 length is 14 residues. The trim removed 7 bases at V and 0 bases at J, leaving 5 bases unmatched. Germline CDR1 and CDR2: MNHNY and SVGAGI (reference sequence). The CDR3 sequence: CASTMDRTNYGYTF. Here the CDR3 DNA reads TGTGCCAGCACCATGGACAGGACTAACTATGGCTACACCTTC.

The chain carries TRBV20-1 and TRBJ2-2; D is possibly TRBD1 (7 bases). From germline, CDR1 is DFQATT and CDR2 SNEGSKA (reference sequence). V lost 7 bases and J lost 6, with 12 bases in between. CDR3 length: 12 amino acids. The CDR3 here is CSEGRGAGELFF. The CDR3 nucleotides read TGCAGTGAGGGCAGGGGGGCCGGGGAGCTGTTTTTT.

This clonotype was detected a few times. V and J are TRBV29-1 and TRBJ1-2; the D gene is possibly TRBD1 (6 bases). V gave up 5 bases and J gave up 6 bases, with 10 bases separating them. The CDR3 runs to 11 residues. Per the germline V gene, CDR1 is SQVTM and CDR2 is ANQGSEA. The CDR3 reads CSVQGLDGYTF. CDR3 nucleotides: TGCAGCGTTCAGGGGTTGGATGGCTACACCTTC.